This T cell receptor (beta chain) was identified during a study of T cell responses to AZD1222 COVID-19 vaccine. Libraries were prepared by immunoSEQ multiplex PCR; TCRdb keeps only in-frame clonotypes and omits some of them. The sample lists 120,000 or so clones; around 92% were seen once. Findings and limits, study-wide: Donor demographics were predominantly white British with a female majority; clonal diversity may be underestimated.

This clone turned up a few times. Its matching antigen is unknown. This sample comprised peripheral blood, obtained on day 0 of AZD1222 vaccination. This sequence originates from an adult in good health.

The CDR3 region is CASSYSPGTYNEQFF. The CDR3 DNA sequence: TGTGCCAGCAGTTACTCGCCGGGGACCTACAATGAGCAGTTCTTC. This chain joins TRBV6-5 and TRBJ2-1; D may be TRBD2 (5 bases). CDR1 and CDR2 from the germline V gene are MNHEY and SVGAGI. The CDR3 is made up of 15 amino acids. The germline V and J ends were trimmed by 0 bases and 2 bases, with 8 bases remaining between them.